These T cell receptor beta chains were read from a single sample in a study of regulatory T cells in long-lasting Graves disease. TCRdb analysed the multiplex PCR reads with MiXCR anew, one entry per CDR3 protein. The sample includes 320,000 or so distinct CDR3 sequences, about 20% seen only once; the top ten take roughly 40%. Sequences were derived from peripheral blood mononuclear cells (PBMCs), sampled at new diagnosis, from a patient treated with antithyroid drugs. All receptors derive from a female donor with Graves disease. The CDR3 runs from the conserved cysteine through the conserved F or W. The D gene is left open where the match is weak.

cdr3_length: 15; d_call: .; v_call: TRBV3-1; cdr3_aa: CASSQGFRGTGELFF
cdr3_length: 14; d_call: TRBD1; v_call: TRBV5-1; cdr3_aa: CASSLGGQSGGYTF
cdr3_length: 12; d_call: .; v_call: TRBV7-9; cdr3_aa: CASSAIQETQYF
cdr3_length: 14; d_call: .; v_call: TRBV28; cdr3_aa: CASRLTGLSDEQYF
cdr3_length: 13; d_call: TRBD2; v_call: TRBV6-1; cdr3_aa: CASSSHSGNTQYF
cdr3_length: 16; d_call: TRBD1; v_call: TRBV12-3/TRBV12-4; cdr3_aa: CASSLGGTGKNSPLHF
cdr3_length: 13; d_call: TRBD2; v_call: TRBV6-2/TRBV6-3; cdr3_aa: CASTDGGTDTQYF
cdr3_length: 15; d_call: .; v_call: TRBV20-1; cdr3_aa: CSARDSAVRNQPQHF
cdr3_length: 17; d_call: TRBD1; v_call: TRBV6-2/TRBV6-3; cdr3_aa: CASSSLPGTGYNSPLHF
cdr3_length: 13; d_call: .; v_call: TRBV7-7; cdr3_aa: CASSPFGPGELFF
cdr3_length: 12; d_call: .; v_call: TRBV12-3/TRBV12-4; cdr3_aa: CASSASYTEAFF
cdr3_length: 13; d_call: .; v_call: TRBV27; cdr3_aa: CASSSGLGGEQFF
cdr3_length: 15; d_call: TRBD1; v_call: TRBV7-9; cdr3_aa: CASSLDGYRGTEAFF
cdr3_length: 16; d_call: TRBD2; v_call: TRBV7-2; cdr3_aa: CASSGDTGTSGYEQYF
cdr3_length: 14; d_call: .; v_call: TRBV7-8; cdr3_aa: CASSLGNWNTEAFF
cdr3_length: 18; d_call: TRBD2; v_call: TRBV2; cdr3_aa: CASSDPLQLAGGNNEQFF
cdr3_length: 13; d_call: .; v_call: TRBV18; cdr3_aa: CASSPRAGETQYF
cdr3_length: 14; d_call: .; v_call: TRBV12-3/TRBV12-4; cdr3_aa: CASSLTVVNQPQHF
cdr3_length: 15; d_call: .; v_call: TRBV25-1; cdr3_aa: CASSVFSANTDTQYF
cdr3_length: 14; d_call: TRBD1; v_call: TRBV20-1; cdr3_aa: CSATPGQGADTQYF
cdr3_length: 14; d_call: .; v_call: TRBV4-2; cdr3_aa: CASSSFEGTDGYTF
cdr3_length: 15; d_call: .; v_call: TRBV14; cdr3_aa: CASSQWTEGTGELFF
cdr3_length: 12; d_call: .; v_call: TRBV10-2; cdr3_aa: CASTQPPGELFF
cdr3_length: 16; d_call: TRBD2; v_call: TRBV11-3; cdr3_aa: CASSARLAGGHNEQFF
cdr3_length: 13; d_call: .; v_call: TRBV28; cdr3_aa: CASSLQISYEQYF
cdr3_length: 11; d_call: .; v_call: TRBV19; cdr3_aa: CASRSGVEQYF
cdr3_length: 16; d_call: .; v_call: TRBV11-2; cdr3_aa: CASSPQPLGPYNEQFF
cdr3_length: 13; d_call: TRBD1; v_call: TRBV19; cdr3_aa: CASRQAQGAEAFF
cdr3_length: 12; d_call: .; v_call: TRBV27; cdr3_aa: CASSFTTGEQYF
cdr3_length: 13; d_call: TRBD1; v_call: TRBV2; cdr3_aa: CASSGTGWPPLHF
cdr3_length: 15; d_call: .; v_call: TRBV19; cdr3_aa: CASSIEAAASYEQYF
cdr3_length: 11; d_call: .; v_call: TRBV28; cdr3_aa: CASSPTREQYF
cdr3_length: 14; d_call: .; v_call: TRBV19; cdr3_aa: CASMGRAYNSPLHF
cdr3_length: 15; d_call: .; v_call: TRBV28; cdr3_aa: CASSLPPPGLTEAFF
cdr3_length: 17; d_call: TRBD2; v_call: TRBV11-2; cdr3_aa: CASSHMVGAGDQETQYF
cdr3_length: 13; d_call: .; v_call: TRBV2; cdr3_aa: CASSAVLSGELFF
cdr3_length: 11; d_call: .; v_call: TRBV12-3/TRBV12-4; cdr3_aa: CASSWKNTIYF
cdr3_length: 14; d_call: .; v_call: TRBV28; cdr3_aa: CASNQGPPNTEAFF
cdr3_length: 14; d_call: .; v_call: TRBV9; cdr3_aa: CASSDREQYNEQFF
cdr3_length: 16; d_call: .; v_call: TRBV11-2; cdr3_aa: CASSRDTEPRYNEQFF
cdr3_length: 12; d_call: .; v_call: TRBV7-9; cdr3_aa: CASSLGGGEQYF
cdr3_length: 15; d_call: .; v_call: TRBV6-1; cdr3_aa: CASSDLPLAAGELFF
cdr3_length: 18; d_call: TRBD1; v_call: TRBV12-3/TRBV12-4; cdr3_aa: CASSPTLGQGKSTDTQYF
cdr3_length: 17; d_call: TRBD2; v_call: TRBV20-1; cdr3_aa: CSARGGLAGGSADTQYF
cdr3_length: 14; d_call: TRBD2; v_call: TRBV5-4; cdr3_aa: CASSLAGDYNEQFF
cdr3_length: 12; d_call: .; v_call: TRBV11-2; cdr3_aa: CASSFQNNEQFF
cdr3_length: 15; d_call: .; v_call: TRBV7-9; cdr3_aa: CASSLGTDSNQPQHF
cdr3_length: 14; d_call: .; v_call: TRBV20-1; cdr3_aa: CSASREIRTDTQYF
cdr3_length: 14; d_call: .; v_call: TRBV6-1; cdr3_aa: CASSAQGTENIQYF
cdr3_length: 14; d_call: .; v_call: TRBV6-1; cdr3_aa: CASSEGRGGSPLHF
cdr3_length: 12; d_call: .; v_call: TRBV15; cdr3_aa: CATSRGGDEQFF
cdr3_length: 14; d_call: .; v_call: TRBV11-2; cdr3_aa: CASRKPGTHYGYTF
cdr3_length: 16; d_call: .; v_call: TRBV12-3/TRBV12-4; cdr3_aa: CASTKVGQVSNTEAFF